This TCR beta chain derives from a study of shared clonotypes between healthy human individuals. Study-wide findings and caveats: Clonotypes that were shared across a handful of donors made up about 5.1% of naive CD4 clonotypes.

Those who donated were healthy HIV-negative adults, with no recent acute infections or vaccinations reported. A word on this clone: The antigen is not known.

Assay: immunoSEQ multiplex PCR; the TCRdb copy retains only in-frame clones and omits some. The sample carries about 1 million clones, about 75% recorded once. The CDR3 loop spans 14 amino acids. Germline V lookup: CDR1 SNHLY, CDR2 FYNNEI. V dropped 8 bases and J dropped 1 base, with 11 bases sitting between them. This TCR was sampled from a man aged 18-30 years in good health. Input material: memory CD4+ T cells sorted from blood. Subset described: CD45RA-negative fraction. The chain couples TRBV2 to TRBJ2-2; D is unresolved. This CDR3 reads CASVISRNTGELFF. CDR3 DNA: TGTGCCAGCGTGATCAGCCGGAACACCGGGGAGCTGTTTTTT.